The 4 T cell receptor beta chains below were found in one sample sequenced in a study of OX40 agonist ivuxolimab in advanced cancers. The table came from immunoSEQ multiplex PCR; TCRdb's copy has only in-frame clones and leaves some out. Of under 30,000 clones in the sample, around 90% were seen once. The sequencing here drew on CD4+ or CD8+ T cells sorted from blood, taken in a trial of the OX40 agonist ivuxolimab. Receptors were obtained from an adult with an advanced solid tumor such as melanoma, head and neck, liver or kidney cancer.

V is TRBV6-5 and J is TRBJ2-3; a weak D match, TRBD1 (6 bases). V shed 0 bases and J shed 7 bases, with 11 bases lying between them. Germline V gene lookup returns CDR1 MNHEY and CDR2 SVGAGI. There are 14 residues in the CDR3. This chain's CDR3 is CASSYSNQGNTQYF. As DNA, the CDR3 is TGTGCCAGCAGTTACTCGAACCAGGGGAATACGCAGTATTTT.

The chain links TRBV27 to TRBJ2-1; 7 nucleotides agree with TRBD2. The CDR3 sequence is 12 residues long. Trimming at V came to 2 bases and at J to 13 bases, leaving 5 bases not matched to a gene. The germline CDR1 and CDR2 sequences are MNHEY and SMNVEV (reference sequence). Here the CDR3 reads CASSLARGRQFF. The CDR3 nucleotides read TGTGCCAGCAGTTTAGCGCGGGGGAGACAGTTCTTC.

V usage is TRBV6-5 and J usage is TRBJ1-6; tentative D call: TRBD1 (6 bases). The germline V and J ends were trimmed by 2 bases and 8 bases, with 13 bases remaining between them. The germline V gene has CDR1 MNHEY and CDR2 SVGAGI. This CDR3 comprises 15 residues. The CDR3 reads CASSYSRDIYSPLHF. CDR3 in DNA: TGTGCCAGCAGTTACAGCCGGGACATTTATTCACCCCTCCACTTT.

The chain is built from TRBV19 and TRBJ2-7, with 9 nucleotides matching TRBD2. With V trimmed by 1 base and J by 2 bases, 6 bases remained unmatched. The CDR3 spans 16 residues. Germline CDR1 is LNHDA and CDR2 is SQIVND (reference sequence). CDR3 amino acids: CASSIGRLAVPYEQYF. The CDR3 DNA follows: TGTGCCAGTAGTATAGGGAGACTAGCGGTCCCCTACGAGCAGTACTTC.